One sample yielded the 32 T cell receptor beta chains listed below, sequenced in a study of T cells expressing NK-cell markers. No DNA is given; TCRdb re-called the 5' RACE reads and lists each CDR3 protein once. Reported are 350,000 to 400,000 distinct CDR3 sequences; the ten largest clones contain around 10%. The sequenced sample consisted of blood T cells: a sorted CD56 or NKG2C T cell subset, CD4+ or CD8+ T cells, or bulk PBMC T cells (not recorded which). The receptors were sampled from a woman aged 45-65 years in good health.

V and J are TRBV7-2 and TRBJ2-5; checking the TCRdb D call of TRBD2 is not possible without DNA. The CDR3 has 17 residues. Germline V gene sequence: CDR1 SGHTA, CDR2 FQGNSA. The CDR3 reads CASSPQGLAGLTETQYF.

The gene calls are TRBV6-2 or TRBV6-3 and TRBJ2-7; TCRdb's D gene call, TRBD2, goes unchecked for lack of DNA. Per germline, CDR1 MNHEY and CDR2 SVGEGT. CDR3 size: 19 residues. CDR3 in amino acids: CASSYSTGLAANGIYEQYF.

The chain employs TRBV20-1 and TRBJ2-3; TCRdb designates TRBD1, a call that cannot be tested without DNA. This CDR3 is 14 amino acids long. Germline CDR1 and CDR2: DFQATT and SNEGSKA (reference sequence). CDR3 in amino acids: CSVGPGVFADTQYF.

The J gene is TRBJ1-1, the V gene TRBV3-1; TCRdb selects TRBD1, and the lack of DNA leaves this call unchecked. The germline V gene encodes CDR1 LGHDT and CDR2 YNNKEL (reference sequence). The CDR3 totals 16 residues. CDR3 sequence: CASSPVHRGRNTEAFF.

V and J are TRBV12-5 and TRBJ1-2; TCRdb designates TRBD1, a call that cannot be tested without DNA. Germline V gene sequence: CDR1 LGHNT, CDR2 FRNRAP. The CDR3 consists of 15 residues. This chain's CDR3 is CASGPGTEGDYGYTF.

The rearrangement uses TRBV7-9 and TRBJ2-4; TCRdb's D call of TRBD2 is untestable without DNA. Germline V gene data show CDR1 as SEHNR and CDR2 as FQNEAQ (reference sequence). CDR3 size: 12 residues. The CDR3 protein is CASQAAGNIQYF.

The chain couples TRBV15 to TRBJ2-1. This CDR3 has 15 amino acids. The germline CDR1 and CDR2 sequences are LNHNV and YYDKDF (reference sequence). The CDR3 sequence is CATSRDRQVGNEQFF.

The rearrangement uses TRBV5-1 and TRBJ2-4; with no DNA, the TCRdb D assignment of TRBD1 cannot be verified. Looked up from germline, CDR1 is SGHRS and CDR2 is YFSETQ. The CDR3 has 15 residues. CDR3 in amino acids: CASSPPGGSKNIQYF.

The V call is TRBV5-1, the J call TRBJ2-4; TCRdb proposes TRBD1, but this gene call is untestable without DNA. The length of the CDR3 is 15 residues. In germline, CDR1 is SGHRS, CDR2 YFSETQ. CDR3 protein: CASSANREQRYIQYF.

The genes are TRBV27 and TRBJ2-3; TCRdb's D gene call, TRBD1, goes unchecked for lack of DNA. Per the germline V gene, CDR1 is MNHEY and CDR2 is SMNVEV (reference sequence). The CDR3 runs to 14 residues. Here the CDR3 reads CASIPGAKADTQYF.

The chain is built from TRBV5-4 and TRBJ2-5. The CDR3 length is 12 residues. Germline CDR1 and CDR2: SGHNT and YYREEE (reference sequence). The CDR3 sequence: CASSPDRQTQYF.

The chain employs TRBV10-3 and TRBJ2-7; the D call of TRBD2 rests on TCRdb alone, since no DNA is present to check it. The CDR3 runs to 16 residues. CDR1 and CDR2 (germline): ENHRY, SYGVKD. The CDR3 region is CAISESEAARIYEQYF.

The CDR3: CASSFLAGGPTDTQYF. The chain has TRBV12-3 or TRBV12-4 and TRBJ2-3; no DNA is available, so the TRBD2 call from TCRdb remains unchecked. This CDR3 contains 16 residues.

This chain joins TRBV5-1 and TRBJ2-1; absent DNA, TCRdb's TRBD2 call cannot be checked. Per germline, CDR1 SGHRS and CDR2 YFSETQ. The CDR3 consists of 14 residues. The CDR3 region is CASSSGLAGGEQFF.

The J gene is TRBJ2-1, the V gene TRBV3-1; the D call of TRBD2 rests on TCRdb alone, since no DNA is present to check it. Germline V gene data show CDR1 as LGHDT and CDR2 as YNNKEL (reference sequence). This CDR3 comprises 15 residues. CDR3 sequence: CASSMSGNLYNEQFF.

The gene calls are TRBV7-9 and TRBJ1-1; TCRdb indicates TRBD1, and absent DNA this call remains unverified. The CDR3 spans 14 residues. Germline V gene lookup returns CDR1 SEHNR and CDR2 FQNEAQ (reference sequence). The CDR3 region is CASSFPTGGTEAFF.

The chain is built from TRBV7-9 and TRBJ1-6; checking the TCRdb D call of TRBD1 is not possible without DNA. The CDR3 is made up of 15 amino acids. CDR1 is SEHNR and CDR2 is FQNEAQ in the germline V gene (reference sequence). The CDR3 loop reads CASSSLTGGNSPLHF.

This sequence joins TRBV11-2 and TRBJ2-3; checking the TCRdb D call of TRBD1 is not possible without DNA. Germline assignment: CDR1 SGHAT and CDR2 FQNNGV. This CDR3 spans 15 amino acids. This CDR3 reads CASSSWDTSTDTQYF.

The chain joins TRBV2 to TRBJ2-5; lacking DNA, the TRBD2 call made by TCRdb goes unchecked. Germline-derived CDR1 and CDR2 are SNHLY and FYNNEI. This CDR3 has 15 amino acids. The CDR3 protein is CASTGTSGTQETQYF.

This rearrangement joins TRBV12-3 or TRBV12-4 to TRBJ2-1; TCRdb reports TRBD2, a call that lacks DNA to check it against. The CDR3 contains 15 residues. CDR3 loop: CASRESGRGFNEQFF.

The CDR3 loop is CASSLALAGGQETQYF. V and J are TRBV11-2 and TRBJ2-5; there is no DNA to check the TCRdb D call of TRBD2. Germline V CDR1 and CDR2: SGHAT, FQNNGV. This CDR3 region has 16 residues.

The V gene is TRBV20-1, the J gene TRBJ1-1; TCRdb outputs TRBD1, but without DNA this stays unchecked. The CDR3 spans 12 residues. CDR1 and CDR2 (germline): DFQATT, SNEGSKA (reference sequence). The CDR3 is CSAVDSYTEAFF.

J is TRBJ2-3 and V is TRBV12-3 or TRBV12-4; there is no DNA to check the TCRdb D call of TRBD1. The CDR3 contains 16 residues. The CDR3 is CASSLGRGPGTDTQYF.

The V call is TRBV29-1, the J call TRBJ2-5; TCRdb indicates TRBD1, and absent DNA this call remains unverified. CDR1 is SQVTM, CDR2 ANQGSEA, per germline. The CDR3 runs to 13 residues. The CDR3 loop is CSVGPRLPGTQYF. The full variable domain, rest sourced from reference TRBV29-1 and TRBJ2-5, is SAVISQKPSRDICQRGTSLTIQCQVDSQVTMMFWYRQQPGQSLTLIATANQGSEATYESGFVIDKFPISRPNLTFSTLTVSNMSPEDSSIYLCSVGPRLPGTQYFGPGTRLLVL.

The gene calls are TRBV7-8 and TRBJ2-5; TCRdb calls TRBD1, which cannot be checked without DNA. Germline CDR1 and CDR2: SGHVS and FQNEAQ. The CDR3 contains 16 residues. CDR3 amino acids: CASRGARQRIQETQYF.

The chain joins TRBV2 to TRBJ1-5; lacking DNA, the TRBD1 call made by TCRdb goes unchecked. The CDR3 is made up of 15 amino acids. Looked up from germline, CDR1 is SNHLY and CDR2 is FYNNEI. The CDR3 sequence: CASRLGTGGNQPQHF.

Here the CDR3 reads CASSPLRMATGELFF. This chain joins TRBV7-2 and TRBJ2-2. There are 15 residues in the CDR3. Germline CDR1 is SGHTA and CDR2 is FQGNSA.

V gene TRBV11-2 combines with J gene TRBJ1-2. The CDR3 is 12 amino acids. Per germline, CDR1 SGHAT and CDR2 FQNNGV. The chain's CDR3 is CASSLGLYGYTF.

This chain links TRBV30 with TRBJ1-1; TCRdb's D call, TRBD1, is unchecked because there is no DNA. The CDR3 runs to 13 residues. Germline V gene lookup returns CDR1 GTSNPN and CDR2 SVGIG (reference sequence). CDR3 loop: CAGSLVGAEEAFF.

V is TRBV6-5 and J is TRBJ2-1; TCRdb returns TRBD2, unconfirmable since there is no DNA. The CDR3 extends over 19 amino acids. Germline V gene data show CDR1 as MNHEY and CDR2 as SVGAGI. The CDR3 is CASSYGPFSGGAPWGEQFF.

The CDR3 spells CASSLGGQGASYNEQFF. The chain couples TRBV5-6 to TRBJ2-1; TCRdb outputs TRBD1, but without DNA this stays unchecked. CDR3 length: 17 residues. CDR1 and CDR2 (germline): SGHDT, YYEEEE.

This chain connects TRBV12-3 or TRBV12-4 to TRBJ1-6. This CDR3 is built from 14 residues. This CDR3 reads CASSLREINSPLHF.